The rows below give T cell receptor beta chains drawn from one sample of a study of T cell changes during pregnancy in multiple sclerosis. Data came from immunoSEQ multiplex PCR; TCRdb stores just in-frame clones and leaves some out. In the table there are tens of thousands of clones, around 90% of which are singletons. This material consisted of peripheral blood, taken in the first trimester of pregnancy. The receptors derive from a female donor in good health, enrolled as a control in a pregnancy study. Both conserved end residues are part of each CDR3. Fields, in order: D gene, V gene, clone size, J gene, CDR3 DNA, CDR3 protein. The D gene is left open where the match is weak. The size field is filled for only some rows; it gives once, few, many or a size class.

D gene: TRBD1; V gene: TRBV4-1; clone size: .; J gene: TRBJ2-7; CDR3 DNA: TGCGCCAGCAGCCTAAGACAGGGTGAGCACTACGAGCAGTACTTC; CDR3 protein: CASSLRQGEHYEQYF
D gene: .; V gene: TRBV5-4; clone size: .; J gene: TRBJ1-4; CDR3 DNA: TGTGCCAGCAGCCCCACAGGGACTAATGAAAAACTGTTTTTT; CDR3 protein: CASSPTGTNEKLFF
D gene: .; V gene: TRBV5-6; clone size: .; J gene: TRBJ1-2; CDR3 DNA: TGTGCCAGCAGCTTGGGGCGTAGCAACTATGGCTACACCTTC; CDR3 protein: CASSLGRSNYGYTF
D gene: TRBD1; V gene: TRBV30; clone size: .; J gene: TRBJ1-1; CDR3 DNA: TGTGCCTGGAGTCCTCCGGGACAGATGAACACTGAAGCTTTCTTT; CDR3 protein: CAWSPPGQMNTEAFF
D gene: TRBD1; V gene: TRBV18; clone size: .; J gene: TRBJ2-4; CDR3 DNA: TGTGCCAGCTCACCTTCTCGGGACAGGGGGCCCCCAAACATTCAGTACTTC; CDR3 protein: CASSPSRDRGPPNIQYF
D gene: TRBD2; V gene: TRBV19; clone size: .; J gene: TRBJ2-1; CDR3 DNA: TGTGCCAGTAGTCCCATAGGACTAGCGGGAAACAGCGAGCAGTTCTTC; CDR3 protein: CASSPIGLAGNSEQFF
D gene: TRBD2; V gene: TRBV6-1; clone size: .; J gene: TRBJ2-3; CDR3 DNA: TGTGCCAGCAGTGAACTAGCGGGAGGGCCCCCAGATACGCAGTATTTT; CDR3 protein: CASSELAGGPPDTQYF
D gene: .; V gene: TRBV4-1; clone size: .; J gene: TRBJ2-2; CDR3 DNA: TGCGCCAGCAGCCCCGGGACCGGGGAGCTGTTTTTT; CDR3 protein: CASSPGTGELFF
D gene: .; V gene: TRBV7-9; clone size: .; J gene: TRBJ1-1; CDR3 DNA: TGTGCCAGCAGCTTATCTTCTCTAGACACTGAAGCTTTCTTT; CDR3 protein: CASSLSSLDTEAFF
D gene: TRBD1; V gene: TRBV2; clone size: .; J gene: TRBJ1-1; CDR3 DNA: TGTGCCAGCATGACAGGGGTAAACACTGAAGCTTTCTTT; CDR3 protein: CASMTGVNTEAFF
D gene: .; V gene: TRBV9; clone size: few; J gene: TRBJ1-5; CDR3 DNA: TGTGCCAGCAGCGTGGGCGGGGGAAACAATCAGCCCCAGCATTTT; CDR3 protein: CASSVGGGNNQPQHF
D gene: TRBD2; V gene: TRBV28; clone size: .; J gene: TRBJ2-3; CDR3 DNA: TGTGCCAGCAGCACACCGGGACTAGCGGGAGGGGGGACAGATACGCAGTATTTT; CDR3 protein: CASSTPGLAGGGTDTQYF
D gene: TRBD2; V gene: TRBV5-1; clone size: .; J gene: TRBJ2-1; CDR3 DNA: TGCGCCAGCAATATAGCGGGAAGCTCCTACAATGAGCAGTTCTTC; CDR3 protein: CASNIAGSSYNEQFF
D gene: .; V gene: TRBV28; clone size: .; J gene: TRBJ2-3; CDR3 DNA: TGTGCCAGCAGTTTAAGGGGGGGACCATTCTGGGGGACAGATACGCAGTATTTT; CDR3 protein: CASSLRGGPFWGTDTQYF
D gene: TRBD1; V gene: TRBV27; clone size: .; J gene: TRBJ1-1; CDR3 DNA: TGTGCCAGCAGTTTTGGTCTGGGACAGATGAACACTGAAGCTTTCTTT; CDR3 protein: CASSFGLGQMNTEAFF
D gene: TRBD2; V gene: TRBV4-1; clone size: .; J gene: TRBJ2-5; CDR3 DNA: TGCGCCAGCAGGACCGGACCCGGGACTAGCGAGGAGACCCAGTACTTC; CDR3 protein: CASRTGPGTSEETQYF
D gene: TRBD2; V gene: TRBV7-6; clone size: .; J gene: TRBJ2-3; CDR3 DNA: TGTGCCAGCAGCTTAGGGGGACTAGTCAGTTCAGATACGCAGTATTTT; CDR3 protein: CASSLGGLVSSDTQYF
D gene: .; V gene: TRBV4-2; clone size: .; J gene: TRBJ2-5; CDR3 DNA: TGTGCCAGCAGCCAAGATCAGGGACTCCAAGAGACCCAGTACTTC; CDR3 protein: CASSQDQGLQETQYF
D gene: .; V gene: TRBV13; clone size: once; J gene: TRBJ2-2; CDR3 DNA: TGTGCCAGCGGAGGCCAGGCCGGGGAGCTGTTTTTT; CDR3 protein: CASGGQAGELFF
D gene: TRBD2; V gene: TRBV6-5; clone size: .; J gene: TRBJ2-5; CDR3 DNA: TGTGCCAGCAGACTAGCGGGAGCTGGTGAGACCCAGTACTTC; CDR3 protein: CASRLAGAGETQYF
D gene: .; V gene: TRBV4-2; clone size: few; J gene: TRBJ2-3; CDR3 DNA: TGTGCCAGCAGCCAAGAGGGGCCTACTACAGATACGCAGTATTTT; CDR3 protein: CASSQEGPTTDTQYF
D gene: TRBD1; V gene: TRBV27; clone size: .; J gene: TRBJ2-1; CDR3 DNA: TGTGCCAGCAGTTTAGTAGGGACAGGGGTCAATGAGCAGTTCTTC; CDR3 protein: CASSLVGTGVNEQFF
D gene: .; V gene: TRBV11-2; clone size: .; J gene: TRBJ2-3; CDR3 DNA: TGTGCCAGCAGCCCCTTCCGAGGAAGGAGCACAGATACGCAGTATTTT; CDR3 protein: CASSPFRGRSTDTQYF
D gene: TRBD2; V gene: TRBV4-2; clone size: .; J gene: TRBJ2-7; CDR3 DNA: TGTGCCAGCAGCGACAGGAGACTAGCGGGAGCCGAGCAGTACTTC; CDR3 protein: CASSDRRLAGAEQYF
D gene: TRBD2; V gene: TRBV2; clone size: .; J gene: TRBJ2-7; CDR3 DNA: TGTGCCAGCAGTGAGGCAGCGGGATACGCCTACGAGCAGTACTTC; CDR3 protein: CASSEAAGYAYEQYF
D gene: .; V gene: TRBV5-6; clone size: .; J gene: TRBJ2-7; CDR3 DNA: TGTGCCAGCAGCCCGGTTGGAAGAGGAGAATACGGCGAGCAGTACTTC; CDR3 protein: CASSPVGRGEYGEQYF
D gene: TRBD2; V gene: TRBV28; clone size: .; J gene: TRBJ2-1; CDR3 DNA: TGTGCCAGCAGCTTCGGCCGGCTTCTAGCGGGGGCGCCGTTCTTC; CDR3 protein: CASSFGRLLAGAPFF
D gene: .; V gene: TRBV5-1; clone size: .; J gene: TRBJ1-5; CDR3 DNA: TGCGCCAGCAGCTTGGTGGGGGGGGGACAGCCCCAGCATTTT; CDR3 protein: CASSLVGGGQPQHF
D gene: TRBD1; V gene: TRBV7-9; clone size: .; J gene: TRBJ2-1; CDR3 DNA: TGTGCCAGCAGCCCCCGGACAGGGAGGTCCTACAATGAGCAGTTCTTC; CDR3 protein: CASSPRTGRSYNEQFF
D gene: .; V gene: TRBV4-2; clone size: .; J gene: TRBJ2-1; CDR3 DNA: TGTGCCAGCAGCCTGTCTAGGGAGCAGTTCTTC; CDR3 protein: CASSLSREQFF
D gene: .; V gene: TRBV27; clone size: .; J gene: TRBJ1-5; CDR3 DNA: TGTGCCAGCAGTTTTCGGGGGGGTCAGCCCCAGCATTTT; CDR3 protein: CASSFRGGQPQHF
D gene: .; V gene: TRBV28; clone size: .; J gene: TRBJ1-2; CDR3 DNA: TGTGCCAGCAGTTTAATCAACCAAGGGGGCTATGGCTACACCTTC; CDR3 protein: CASSLINQGGYGYTF
D gene: TRBD2; V gene: TRBV5-1; clone size: .; J gene: TRBJ2-7; CDR3 DNA: TGCGCCAGCAGCTCGAGGACTAGCGGGCCCTACGAGCAGTACTTC; CDR3 protein: CASSSRTSGPYEQYF
D gene: .; V gene: TRBV5-1; clone size: .; J gene: TRBJ2-6; CDR3 DNA: TGCGCCAGCAGCGAACAGTCAGGAGGGAAGGCCAACGTCCTGACTTTC; CDR3 protein: CASSEQSGGKANVLTF
D gene: TRBD2; V gene: TRBV5-1; clone size: .; J gene: TRBJ2-5; CDR3 DNA: TGCGCCAGCAGCTTCGCTGGACTAGCCATTGAGACCCAGTACTTC; CDR3 protein: CASSFAGLAIETQYF
D gene: TRBD1; V gene: TRBV6-5; clone size: .; J gene: TRBJ2-5; CDR3 DNA: TGTGCCAGCAGCGACAGGGGTTTAGGGCAAGAGACCCAGTACTTC; CDR3 protein: CASSDRGLGQETQYF
D gene: TRBD2; V gene: TRBV19; clone size: .; J gene: TRBJ2-1; CDR3 DNA: TGTGCCAGTAGTGGCCGCGGGAGGGGTGAGCAGTTCTTC; CDR3 protein: CASSGRGRGEQFF